The present T cell receptor (beta chain) was sequenced within a study of T cells in Graves' hyperthyroidism and ophthalmopathy. Study-wide background: Peripheral blood was obtained at initial diagnosis, preceding any treatment. Overall study results and limits: Among clonotypes expanded in thyroid above 0.001, most were also found in blood.

Patients between 18 and 65 years old had hyperthyroidism, newly diagnosed and lasting under 2 months. Lactation, pregnancy, other autoimmune disease or uncontrolled infection excluded patients. Amplified TCR beta CDR3 regions came from RNA transcripts. When the TCR CDR3 underwent first-round RT-PCR, the HTBI primer set was used. TCRdb processed the multiplex PCR reads anew with MiXCR; each CDR3 protein has one entry. The data contain 150,000 to 200,000 distinct CDR3 sequences, 17% of them singletons. The CDR3 contains 13 residues. Trimming stripped 3 bases from V and 5 bases from J, with 11 bases between. This clonotype was counted at least ten times. Antigen unknown.

Sequencing was carried out using blood. This clonotype originated in a woman in her fifties or sixties with Graves' hyperthyroidism. The chain employs TRBV12-3 or TRBV12-4 and TRBJ2-7; D tentatively fits TRBD1 or TRBD2 (5 bases each). Written as DNA, the CDR3 is TGTGCCAGCAGTTTGTTTCGAGGGGACGAGCAGTACTTC. Its translation is CASSLFRGDEQYF.